The 25 T cell receptor beta chains listed next were all sequenced from one sample in a study of cytomegalovirus exposure and HLA in healthy donors (TCRdb year 2017). Library construction relied on the immunoSEQ multiplex PCR assay. For the multiplex PCR, a mixture combining 60 forward primers for TCR Vbeta segments and 13 reverse primers for TCR Jbeta segments was used. Drawn from immuneACCESS, this table holds only the in-frame rearrangements with V and J called that TCRdb kept. Clones are partly lost; checked studies trace under half to an unresolved V gene and leave the rest unexplained. The sample's records list more than 100,000 clones. The top ten constitute less than 4.5% of the sample. Sequencing was carried out using PBMCs. These receptors all stem from a young man in good health and CMV-seronegative.

V is TRBV7-2 and J is TRBJ1-1; D remains unclear. The V and J ends lost 6 bases and 0 bases respectively, with 8 bases between them. CDR1 is SGHTA and CDR2 is FQGNSA in the germline V gene. This CDR3 comprises 13 residues. CDR3 bases: TGTGCCAGCAGTACGGGGTTGAACACTGAAGCTTTCTTT. It translates to CASSTGLNTEAFF.

The V call is TRBV27, the J call TRBJ2-5; possibly TRBD2 for D (5 bases). CDR1 MNHEY and CDR2 SMNVEV come from the germline V gene (reference sequence). The CDR3 loop spans 12 amino acids. Between the trimmed V and J ends, which lost 8 bases and 5 bases, there was a span of 12 bases. CDR3 nucleotide sequence: TGTGCCAGCTCGGGGTTTGGGGAGACCCAGTACTTC. Residues: CASSGFGETQYF.

The rearrangement uses TRBV7-6 and TRBJ2-1; 8 bases match TRBD2. The J segment lost 4 bases and the V segment lost 5 bases, leaving 16 bases of the junction unmatched. Germline values: CDR1 SGHVS, CDR2 FNYEAQ. CDR3 length: 18 residues. The CDR3 DNA reads TGTGCCAGCAGCATCGGTACCAGCGGGAGAGGGACTTACAATGAGCAGTTCTTC. As protein: CASSIGTSGRGTYNEQFF. Full variable domain (missing parts from reference TRBV7-6 and TRBJ2-1): GAGVSQSPRYKVTKRGQDVALRCDPISGHVSLYWYRQALGQGPEFLTYFNYEAQQDKSGLPNDRFSAERPEGSISTLTIQRTEQRDSAMYRCASSIGTSGRGTYNEQFFGPGTRLTVL.

The V and J genes are TRBV28 and TRBJ2-7, with 8 positions matching TRBD1. Germline V gene data show CDR1 as MDHEN and CDR2 as SYDVKM. V trimming: 8 bases; J trimming: 3 bases; junction bases outside the gene matches: 12. The CDR3 length is 15 residues. This chain's CDR3 is CASGGTGQANYEQYF. Written as DNA, the CDR3 is TGTGCCAGCGGGGGGACAGGACAGGCGAACTACGAGCAGTACTTC. The complete variable domain, with remaining parts taken from reference TRBV28 and TRBJ2-7, reads DVKVTQSSRYLVKRTGEKVFLECVQDMDHENMFWYRQDPGLGLRLIYFSYDVKMKEKGDIPEGYSVSREKKERFSLILESASTNQTSMYLCASGGTGQANYEQYFGPGTRLTVT.

The gene calls are TRBV6-5 and TRBJ1-2; TRBD1 matches at 7 bases. With V trimmed by 11 bases and J by 8 bases, 11 bases remained unmatched. The CDR3 length is 12 residues. Germline CDR1 MNHEY, CDR2 SVGAGI. CDR3 sequence: CAVGDRERGYTF. The CDR3 nucleotides are TGTGCCGTAGGGGACAGAGAAAGAGGCTACACCTTC.

The chain recombines TRBV11-2 with TRBJ2-1; 15 nucleotides align to TRBD2. V shed 5 bases and J 4 bases; nucleotides not matched to a gene: 3. Germline-derived CDR1 and CDR2 are SGHAT and FQNNGV. The CDR3 extends over 16 amino acids. The CDR3 DNA follows: TGTGCCAGCAGCCGGGGACTAGCGGGAGGATACAATGAGCAGTTCTTC. Residues: CASSRGLAGGYNEQFF.

The V call is TRBV5-1, the J call TRBJ1-2, with D possibly matching TRBD1 (6 bases). Per germline, CDR1 SGHRS and CDR2 YFSETQ. Trimming removed 1 base at V and 1 base at J, with 11 bases between. The CDR3 runs to 15 residues. The CDR3 coding sequence is TGCGCCAGCAGCTTGTACACAGGGAATAACTATGGCTACACCTTC. Encoded protein: CASSLYTGNNYGYTF.

This chain uses TRBV28 with TRBJ2-4, with TRBD1 identical over 9 bases. Per the germline V gene, CDR1 is MDHEN and CDR2 is SYDVKM. The V and J ends lost 7 bases and 7 bases, in that order; junction bases with no gene match: 11. There are 15 residues in the CDR3. The CDR3 sequence is CASTASGTGSNIQYF. The CDR3 nucleotides are TGTGCCAGCACCGCTTCCGGGACAGGGAGCAACATTCAGTACTTC.

This chain joins TRBV5-4 and TRBJ1-4; tentatively, D is TRBD1 (5 bases). In germline, CDR1 is SGHNT, CDR2 YYREEE (reference sequence). V gave up 4 bases and J gave up 3 bases, with 16 bases separating them. This CDR3 region has 16 residues. The DNA of the CDR3 is TGTGCCAGCAGCACCCTGGACGCAGGGTCTAATGAAAAACTGTTTTTT. Its protein is CASSTLDAGSNEKLFF. The full variable domain, with the rest looked up from reference TRBV5-4 and TRBJ1-4, is ETGVTQSPTHLIKTRGQQVTLRCSSQSGHNTVSWYQQALGQGPQFIFQYYREEENGRGNFPPRFSGLQFPNYSSELNVNALELDDSALYLCASSTLDAGSNEKLFFGSGTQLSVL.

The gene calls are TRBV6-5 and TRBJ1-5; 9 bases line up with TRBD1. Germline loops: CDR1 MNHEY, CDR2 SVGAGI. V dropped 8 bases and J dropped 3; count of bases not matched to a gene: 8. The CDR3 runs to 15 residues. The chain's CDR3 is CASGRTGEFNQPQHF. The CDR3 DNA sequence: TGTGCCAGCGGGAGGACAGGGGAGTTCAATCAGCCCCAGCATTTT.

The CDR3 here is CASSRGYYSNQPQHF. Written as DNA, the CDR3 is TGTGCCAGCAGCCGAGGCTATTATAGCAATCAGCCCCAGCATTTT. The chain recombines TRBV6-1 with TRBJ1-5, with D hard to call. This CDR3 contains 15 residues. CDR1 and CDR2 (germline): MNHNS, SASEGT. The V and J ends lost 6 bases and 0 bases respectively, with 12 bases between them.

This chain uses TRBV28 with TRBJ2-5, with D perhaps TRBD2 (6 bases). This CDR3 is 14 amino acids long. V was trimmed by 4 bases and J by 1 base, leaving 10 bases between them. Germline V gene sequence: CDR1 MDHEN, CDR2 SYDVKM. CDR3 loop: CASSSAGLQETQYF. In nucleotides, the CDR3 is TGTGCCAGCAGTTCCGCGGGGCTCCAAGAGACCCAGTACTTC.

This chain links TRBV29-1 with TRBJ1-2; TRBD1 aligns across 9 bases. Germline values: CDR1 SQVTM, CDR2 ANQGSEA. With 5 bases clipped from V and 6 bases from J, the junction kept 7 bases outside the gene matches. The length of the CDR3 is 13 residues. The CDR3 region has the DNA TGCAGCGTTCACCGACAGGGGGAGGATGGCTACACCTTC. This gives the protein CSVHRQGEDGYTF.

The chain has TRBV30 and TRBJ1-6; the D gene is possibly TRBD1 (6 bases). Germline-derived CDR1 and CDR2 are GTSNPN and SVGIG (reference sequence). This CDR3 is 16 amino acids long. V was clipped by 0 bases and J by 9 bases, with 18 bases between them. CDR3 bases: TGTGCCTGGAGTGTACCGTGGCAGGGGATCGGTTCACCCCTCCACTTT. Translated, it gives CAWSVPWQGIGSPLHF. Using reference TRBV30 and TRBJ1-6 for the parts outside the CDR3, the full variable domain is SQTIHQWPATLVQPVGSPLSLECTVEGTSNPNLYWYRQAAGRGLQLLFYSVGIGQISSEVPQNLSASRPQDRQFILSSKKLLLSDSGFYLCAWSVPWQGIGSPLHFGNGTRLTVT.

This chain uses TRBV9 with TRBJ2-7; TRBD1 might be the D (6 bases). The CDR3 runs 13 residues. Germline V lookup: CDR1 SGDLS, CDR2 YYNGEE. Trimming stripped 3 bases from V and 6 bases from J, with 13 bases between. The CDR3 DNA follows: TGTGCCAGCAGCGGTGCAGGGGTGGGCGAGCAGTACTTC. The encoded protein is CASSGAGVGEQYF.

This chain links TRBV28 with TRBJ1-1; no firm D call. The germline gives CDR1 MDHEN, CDR2 SYDVKM. This CDR3 spans 14 amino acids. The V end was cut by 4 bases, the J end by 5 bases, with 14 bases between. CDR3 sequence (DNA): TGTGCCAGCAGTTCCCCAGTTCGCGGGACTGAAGCTTTCTTT. It specifies CASSSPVRGTEAFF.

The chain employs TRBV6-5 and TRBJ1-4; unclear D gene. The CDR3 runs 14 residues. Looked up from germline, CDR1 is MNHEY and CDR2 is SVGAGI. V dropped 7 bases and J dropped 5 bases, with 14 bases sitting between them. CDR3 in amino acids: CASKRVRVNEKLFF. CDR3 coding DNA: TGTGCCAGCAAGAGGGTGAGGGTGAATGAAAAACTGTTTTTT.

The chain is built from TRBV11-2 and TRBJ2-1, with 7 bases aligning to TRBD2. The V segment lost 2 bases and the J segment 7 bases; nucleotides outside the gene matches: 11. This CDR3 region has 16 residues. The germline V gene has CDR1 SGHAT and CDR2 FQNNGV. CDR3 coding DNA: TGTGCCAGCAGCTTAATCGGCTGGGGGGGATTAAATGAGCAGTTCTTC. Translating it yields CASSLIGWGGLNEQFF.

The V and J genes are TRBV4-1 and TRBJ1-5; possibly TRBD1 for D (5 bases). V was clipped by 1 base and J by 2 bases, with 15 bases between them. The CDR3 has 17 amino acids. Germline assignment: CDR1 MGHRA and CDR2 YSYEKL. The CDR3: CASSQVQGLEGNQPQHF. As DNA, the CDR3 is TGCGCCAGCAGCCAAGTCCAGGGACTGGAGGGCAATCAGCCCCAGCATTTT.

The V gene is TRBV18, the J gene TRBJ2-7, with TRBD2 matching over 8 bases. Germline-derived CDR1 and CDR2 are KGHSH and LQKENI. CDR3 length: 14 residues. After removal of 2 bases from V and 7 bases from J, the junction contained 7 bases not matched to a gene. The CDR3 nucleotides read TGTGCCAGCTCACCAGTGGAAGTAGCGGGGGAGCAGTACTTC. This translates into CASSPVEVAGEQYF.

This sequence joins TRBV5-8 and TRBJ2-1, with 11 positions matching TRBD2. J lost 2 bases, V lost 3 bases, and 13 bases had no gene match. This CDR3 has 19 amino acids. The germline gives CDR1 SGHTS, CDR2 YDEGEE. CDR3 in amino acids: CASSSSASGGTLTYNEQFF. The CDR3 coding sequence is TGTGCCAGCAGCTCCTCGGCTAGCGGGGGGACCCTGACCTACAATGAGCAGTTCTTC.

V gene TRBV10-3 combines with J gene TRBJ1-3; no definite D call. Deletions cut 8 bases from V and 0 bases from J, with 11 bases between. Looked up from germline, CDR1 is ENHRY and CDR2 is SYGVKD. The CDR3 is 14 residues long. For the CDR3, the DNA is TGTGCCATCGGAGAGGGCCTCTCTGGAAACACCATATATTTT. Translation gives CAIGEGLSGNTIYF.

This chain's CDR3 is CASSSSARDTQYF. The CDR3 DNA follows: TGTGCCAGCAGCTCGTCGGCTAGAGATACGCAGTATTTT. The gene calls are TRBV5-4 and TRBJ2-3; D is unresolved. Trimming took off 3 bases at V and 5 bases at J, with 10 bases between the two ends. The V gene's germline CDR1 is SGHNT and CDR2 YYREEE (reference sequence). The CDR3 extends over 13 amino acids.

The chain recombines TRBV5-5 with TRBJ2-5, with D maybe TRBD2 (5 bases). This CDR3 contains 12 residues. Per germline, CDR1 SGHKS and CDR2 YYEKEE (reference sequence). The germline V and J ends were trimmed by 6 bases and 3 bases, with 9 bases remaining between them. The CDR3 is CASTWGEETQYF. As DNA, the CDR3 is TGTGCCAGCACTTGGGGAGAAGAGACCCAGTACTTC.

V and J are TRBV6-5 and TRBJ1-1; D is possibly TRBD1 (6 bases). V dropped 2 bases and J dropped 4 bases, with 11 bases sitting between them. This CDR3 comprises 14 residues. The V gene's germline CDR1 is MNHEY and CDR2 SVGAGI. The CDR3 spells CASSYRTGTTEAFF. CDR3 coding DNA: TGTGCCAGCAGTTACAGAACAGGGACCACTGAAGCTTTCTTT.